Following are 5 T cell receptor beta chains from one sample sequenced in a study of response to subunit inactivated influenza vaccine. TCRdb itself ran the RT-PCR reads through MiXCR, one entry per CDR3 protein. The table has approximately 500,000 distinct CDR3 sequences, around 15% seen once. This material consisted of PBMCs from blood, taken 11 to 12 days after vaccination. The source of these receptors is a man over 45 who received an inactivated influenza vaccine.

The V call is TRBV5-4, the J call TRBJ2-3; tentative D call: TRBD2 (6 bases). Trimming cost V 3 bases and J 0 bases, with 11 bases left between them. Germline CDR1 and CDR2: SGHNT and YYREEE (reference sequence). The CDR3 contains 15 residues. The CDR3 spells CASSSGESSTDTQYF. CDR3 DNA: TGTGCCAGCAGCTCGGGAGAGTCTAGCACAGATACGCAGTATTTT.

This sequence joins TRBV7-9 and TRBJ2-3; D might be TRBD1 (5 bases). The V gene lost 4 bases and the J gene lost 0 bases, with 11 bases spanning the gap. This CDR3 contains 15 residues. CDR1 and CDR2 (germline): SEHNR, FQNEAQ (reference sequence). The CDR3 sequence is CASSSPKGSTDTQYF. The DNA of the CDR3 is TGTGCCAGCAGCTCTCCTAAGGGGAGCACAGATACGCAGTATTTT.

A few counts support this clonotype. The chain employs TRBV11-2 and TRBJ1-2; a weak D match, TRBD1 (6 bases). V was pared by 6 bases and J by 3 bases, with 14 bases between. The germline V gene has CDR1 SGHAT and CDR2 FQNNGV. CDR3 length equals 14 residues. CDR3 protein: CASRHKGVDYGYTF. CDR3 nucleotide sequence: TGTGCCAGCAGACATAAGGGGGTGGACTATGGCTACACCTTC.

This clonotype came up a few times. The chain carries TRBV6-2 or TRBV6-3 and TRBJ2-1, with D perhaps being TRBD1 or TRBD2 (7 bases each). The germline CDR1 and CDR2 sequences are MNHEY and SVGEGT. The CDR3 runs to 14 residues. Trimming took off 7 bases at V and 4 bases at J, with 14 bases between the two ends. The CDR3: CASTSGGAYNEQFF. In DNA form, the CDR3 reads TGTGCCAGCACCTCAGGGGGGGCATACAATGAGCAGTTCTTC.

V gene TRBV18 combines with J gene TRBJ2-1, with TRBD1 matching over 9 bases. Germline loops: CDR1 KGHSH, CDR2 LQKENI. The CDR3 sequence is 15 residues long. J gave up 7 bases and V 2 bases, and 6 bases lay outside the gene matches. The CDR3 DNA reads TGTGCCAGCTCACCATTACAGGGGGCCGGGAATGAGCAGTTCTTC. Encoded protein: CASSPLQGAGNEQFF.